A selection of T cell receptor beta chains follows, all from one sample in a study of neurological immune-mediated disorders. TCRdb called the 5' RACE reads again in MiXCR, with one record for every CDR3 protein. The sample holds more than 45,000 distinct CDR3 sequences, roughly an eighth seen once. Sequenced sample: PBMCs. The receptor set was obtained from a man in his sixties in good health. CDR3s include the opening cysteine and the closing phenylalanine or tryptophan. D genes are given only for firm matches. Not all rows give a size; the values are once, few, many and, for expanded clones, a class.

D gene,clone size,V gene,CDR3 length,J gene,CDR3 protein,CDR3 DNA
TRBD1,.,TRBV5-1,14,TRBJ2-3,CASSRAEGASTQYF,TGCGCCAGCAGCCGGGCCGAGGGGGCTTCTACGCAGTATTTT
.,many,TRBV20-1,11,TRBJ2-7,CSAREGYVRYF,TGCAGTGCTAGAGAAGGATATGTAAGGTACTTC
.,many,TRBV4-3,15,TRBJ2-5,CASTPGRAGQETQYF,TGCGCCAGCACCCCAGGGCGGGCAGGGCAAGAGACCCAGTACTTC
TRBD2,many,TRBV6-5,16,TRBJ2-1,CASTLTGGSSYNEQFF,TGTGCCAGCACCCTTACAGGCGGGAGCTCCTACAATGAGCAGTTCTTC
TRBD1,many,TRBV29-1,14,TRBJ2-2,CSVKGQTNTGELFF,TGCAGCGTAAAGGGACAGACGAACACCGGGGAGCTGTTTTTT
.,many,TRBV30,12,TRBJ2-3,CAWRAVADTQYF,TGTGCCTGGAGGGCAGTCGCAGATACGCAGTATTTT
.,many,TRBV24-1,12,TRBJ2-5,CATSDLLETQYF,TGTGCCACCAGTGATTTGCTAGAGACCCAGTACTTC
.,many,TRBV7-3,13,TRBJ2-5,CASSLSMQETQYF,TGTGCCAGCAGCTTATCGATGCAGGAGACCCAGTACTTC
.,many,TRBV6-5,14,TRBJ2-3,CASQDWGSTDTQYF,TGTGCCAGCCAGGACTGGGGGTCCACAGATACGCAGTATTTT
.,many,TRBV24-1,16,TRBJ2-5,CATSDYGTPWQETQYF,TGTGCCACCAGTGATTACGGGACCCCTTGGCAAGAGACCCAGTACTTC
TRBD1,many,TRBV12-3/TRBV12-4,13,TRBJ1-2,CASSLRDSGGYTF,TGTGCCAGCAGTTTAAGGGACAGTGGTGGCTACACCTTC
TRBD2,.,TRBV12-3/TRBV12-4,16,TRBJ2-1,CASSLTSGGFHNEQFF,TGTGCCAGCAGCCTTACTAGCGGGGGCTTCCACAATGAGCAGTTCTTC
.,many,TRBV20-1,13,TRBJ1-1,CSALGLMNTEAFF,TGCAGTGCCCTCGGGCTCATGAACACTGAAGCTTTCTTT
TRBD1,many,TRBV7-2,16,TRBJ1-4,CASSYYGQGASEKLFF,TGTGCCAGCAGCTACTACGGACAGGGGGCCTCTGAAAAACTGTTTTTT
.,once,TRBV5-6,16,TRBJ2-5,CASSFTGRGGGETQYF,TGTGCCAGCAGCTTTACAGGACGGGGAGGTGGAGAGACCCAGTACTTC
TRBD1,many,TRBV6-5,15,TRBJ1-5,CASSADRGSAQPQHF,TGTGCCAGCAGTGCGGACAGGGGTTCGGCTCAGCCCCAGCATTTT
TRBD1,many,TRBV7-2,14,TRBJ2-3,CASSPQGVPDTQYF,TGTGCCAGCAGCCCCCAGGGGGTCCCAGATACGCAGTATTTT
TRBD1,many,TRBV6-5,14,TRBJ2-3,CASSRGTGPNTQYF,TGTGCCAGCAGTCGCGGGACAGGGCCAAATACGCAGTATTTT
TRBD1,many,TRBV28,14,TRBJ2-3,CAIEGQGNTDTQYF,TGTGCCATTGAAGGACAGGGCAATACAGATACGCAGTATTTT
TRBD1,many,TRBV5-6,14,TRBJ1-2,CASSVQGAKYGYTF,TGTGCCAGCAGCGTACAGGGGGCAAAGTATGGCTACACCTTC
.,.,TRBV5-1,16,TRBJ1-2,CPFPGTIGPLNYGYTF,TGCCCCTTCCCTGGGACCATAGGGCCTTTGAACTATGGCTACACCTTC
.,.,TRBV5-1,14,TRBJ2-5,CASSFSLSSETQYF,TGCGCCAGCAGCTTTTCTCTCAGTTCAGAGACCCAGTACTTC
TRBD2,many,TRBV7-6,19,TRBJ2-2,CASSLVAGGPNANTGELFF,TGTGCCAGCAGCTTAGTTGCGGGGGGGCCGAATGCGAACACCGGGGAGCTGTTTTTT
.,many,TRBV5-6,20,TRBJ2-4,CASSLFSSAGTLLAKNIQYF,TGTGCCAGCAGCTTGTTCTCTTCGGCAGGGACTCTCTTAGCCAAAAACATTCAGTACTTC
TRBD1,few,TRBV20-1,17,TRBJ2-2,CSARGRTGEKNTGELFF,TGCAGTGCTAGAGGTCGGACAGGGGAAAAGAACACCGGGGAGCTGTTTTTT
TRBD2,.,TRBV12-3/TRBV12-4,16,TRBJ2-4,CASRPASGVAKNIQYF,TGTGCCAGCAGACCGGCTAGCGGGGTAGCCAAAAACATTCAGTACTTC
.,many,TRBV7-8,15,TRBJ2-2,CASSPRRGGTGELFF,TGTGCCAGCAGCCCGCGCCGGGGAGGCACCGGGGAGCTGTTTTTT
TRBD1,many,TRBV6-2/TRBV6-3,15,TRBJ2-1,CASSWGQEFYNEQFF,TGTGCCAGCAGTTGGGGACAGGAGTTCTACAATGAGCAGTTCTTC